Included here is one T cell receptor beta chain sequence, with context. As yet, its antigen is unknown. PCR primers comprised 60 Vbeta and 13 Jbeta primers. Sequencing used immunoSEQ multiplex PCR; TCRdb keeps in-frame clones, though not all of them. The table records fewer than 300,000 clones, 80% to 90% of them present only once. Trimming removed 7 bases from V and 5 bases from J, with 9 bases in between. Germline CDR1 reads ENHRY; CDR2 reads SYGVKD. The CDR3 contains 12 residues. The sample belongs to a study of cytomegalovirus exposure and HLA in healthy donors. Study observations and caveats: The authors confirmed in vitro that three CMV-associated chains were specific for CMV antigens. Within an earlier analysis, most TCR beta V segments proved productive either about 90% or about 30% of the time.

The sequencing sample was made of PBMCs. The V and J genes are TRBV10-3 and TRBJ1-5, with a tentative D call TRBD1 (6 bases). The clonotype comes from a man in his forties or fifties in good health and CMV-seropositive. CDR3 sequence: CAIKQGDQPQHF. In DNA form, the CDR3 reads TGTGCCATCAAACAGGGAGATCAGCCCCAGCATTTT.